A selection of T cell receptor beta chains follows, all from one sample in a study of cytomegalovirus exposure and HLA in healthy donors. The table came from immunoSEQ multiplex PCR; TCRdb's copy has only in-frame clones and leaves some out. The data hold 55,000 to 80,000 clones, with about 95% observed a single time. Source material: PBMCs. These receptors came from a young man in good health and CMV-seronegative. Each CDR3 is given without its conserved first and last residue.

TRBV5-4	TRBJ2-3	ASSLDGGGGKDTQY
TRBV7-9	TRBJ2-7	ASSLDLPEQY
TRBV19	TRBJ1-1	ASSIPREPNTEAF
TRBV6-5	TRBJ1-2	ASSADSGYGYT
TRBV6-6	TRBJ1-2	ASGTGSYGYT
TRBV30	TRBJ2-7	AWSSGGAHEQY
TRBV7-9	TRBJ1-2	ASSSFWGQGQGGYGYT
TRBV7-9	TRBJ2-1	ASISPRGRKDNEQF
TRBV9	TRBJ2-1	ASSVVEAGEEQF
TRBV5-4	TRBJ2-7	ASSLNLDSWEQY
TRBV7-3	TRBJ2-2	ASSSGTSGGSGELF
TRBV5-1	TRBJ1-6	ASSLFGTVNSPLH
TRBV30	TRBJ2-3	AWSVGDRGAADTQY
TRBV27	TRBJ1-4	ASSSRGDNEKLF
TRBV27	TRBJ2-2	ASTLGQGNTGELF
TRBV25-1	TRBJ2-3	ASSATSGVGDTQY
TRBV19	TRBJ2-7	ASSLTGIYEQY
TRBV28	TRBJ1-1	ASSLRTEAF
TRBV2	TRBJ1-1	ASSETQLTANTEAF
TRBV4-1	TRBJ1-2	ASSQPREGLNYGYT
TRBV5-1	TRBJ1-3	ASSLAQGPGNTIY
TRBV5-1	TRBJ2-7	ASSFSQGNLYEQY
TRBV7-9	TRBJ2-1	ASSSQRVGEQF
TRBV28	TRBJ1-2	ASSLDPRVQSSNYGYT
TRBV6-6	TRBJ1-1	ASSLRVGTEAF
TRBV5-6	TRBJ2-2	ASSLGGGTRWDTGELF
TRBV21-1	TRBJ2-3	ASSKEQAASTDTQY
TRBV7-6	TRBJ2-7	ASSLQGAAYEQY
TRBV7-8	TRBJ1-1	ASSPSRDYEAF
TRBV5-1	TRBJ1-2	ASSLNPGQGQNGYT
TRBV18	TRBJ2-3	ASSRDRGTDTQY
TRBV5-1	TRBJ2-7	ASTEQGNVNEQY
TRBV6-6	TRBJ1-2	ASSLVYGYT
TRBV28	TRBJ1-5	ASSPTTGVNQPQH
TRBV27	TRBJ2-5	ASISGETQY
TRBV9	TRBJ1-2	ASSPGGTYGYT
TRBV7-9	TRBJ2-7	ASSMGQGTREQY
TRBV4-2	TRBJ2-1	ASSQVGLAGNEQF
TRBV19	TRBJ2-7	ASSMSGSSEQY
TRBV7-9	TRBJ2-6	ASSLSSGANVLT
TRBV4-1	TRBJ1-1	ASSETGASEAF
TRBV5-1	TRBJ2-1	ASSLPGYNEQF
TRBV28	TRBJ1-2	ASSFLPGGTLGGYT
TRBV6-5	TRBJ2-4	ASSYSGGQGTRIQY
TRBV30	TRBJ2-2	AWSVLVRELF
TRBV4-1	TRBJ1-1	ASSQDPSLLYEAF
TRBV6-1	TRBJ1-5	ASSSGTAVYQPQH
TRBV5-8	TRBJ1-2	ASSPPDRGTGYT
TRBV27	TRBJ2-1	ASSQARGGHNEQF
TRBV30	TRBJ1-2	AWSSQGVDGYT
TRBV10-3	TRBJ2-2	AISESQTSSGELF
TRBV27	TRBJ2-7	ASIPPGGAVSIYEQY
TRBV7-6	TRBJ1-2	ASSIDPGSNYGYT
TRBV19	TRBJ1-5	ASNEDTLNQPQH
TRBV6-5	TRBJ1-2	ASSYRGYGYT
TRBV27	TRBJ1-3	ASSSGGSGNTIY
TRBV6-5	TRBJ2-7	ASSYSPGHNEQY